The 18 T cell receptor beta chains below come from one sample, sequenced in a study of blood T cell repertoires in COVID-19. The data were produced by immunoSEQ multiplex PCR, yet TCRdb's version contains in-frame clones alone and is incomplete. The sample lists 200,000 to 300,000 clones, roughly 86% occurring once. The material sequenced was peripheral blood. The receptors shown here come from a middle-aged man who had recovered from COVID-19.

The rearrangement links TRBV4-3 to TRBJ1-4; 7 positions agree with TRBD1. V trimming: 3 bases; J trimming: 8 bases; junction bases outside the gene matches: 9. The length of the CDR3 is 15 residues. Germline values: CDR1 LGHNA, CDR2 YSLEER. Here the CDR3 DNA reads TGCGCCAGCAGCCAGGAAGACAGGGCCGAGGAAAAACTGTTTTTT. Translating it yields CASSQEDRAEEKLFF.

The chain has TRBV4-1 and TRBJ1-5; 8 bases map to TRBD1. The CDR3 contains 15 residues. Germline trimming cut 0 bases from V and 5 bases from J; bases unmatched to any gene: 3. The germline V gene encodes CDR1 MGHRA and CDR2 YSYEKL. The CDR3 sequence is CASSQDDRGDQPQHF. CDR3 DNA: TGCGCCAGCAGCCAAGATGACAGGGGCGATCAGCCCCAGCATTTT.

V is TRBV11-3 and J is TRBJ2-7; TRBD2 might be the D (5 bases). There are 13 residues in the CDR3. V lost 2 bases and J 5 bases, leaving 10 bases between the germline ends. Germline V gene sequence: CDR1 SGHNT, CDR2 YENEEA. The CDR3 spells CASSLQLGDEQYF. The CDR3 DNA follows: TGTGCCAGCAGCTTACAACTCGGGGACGAGCAGTACTTC.

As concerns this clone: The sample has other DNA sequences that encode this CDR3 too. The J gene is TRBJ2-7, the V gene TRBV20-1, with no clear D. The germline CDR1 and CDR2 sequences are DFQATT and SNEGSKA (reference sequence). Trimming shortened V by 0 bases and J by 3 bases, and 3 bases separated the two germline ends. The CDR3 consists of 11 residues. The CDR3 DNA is TGCAGTGCTAGAGATCTCTACGAGCAGTACTTC. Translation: CSARDLYEQYF.

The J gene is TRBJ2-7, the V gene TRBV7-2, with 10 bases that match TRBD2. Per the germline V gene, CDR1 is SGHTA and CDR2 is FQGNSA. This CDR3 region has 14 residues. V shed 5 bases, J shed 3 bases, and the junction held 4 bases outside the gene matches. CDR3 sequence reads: CASSDTSGVYEQYF. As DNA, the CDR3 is TGTGCCAGCAGCGATACTAGCGGGGTCTACGAGCAGTACTTC.

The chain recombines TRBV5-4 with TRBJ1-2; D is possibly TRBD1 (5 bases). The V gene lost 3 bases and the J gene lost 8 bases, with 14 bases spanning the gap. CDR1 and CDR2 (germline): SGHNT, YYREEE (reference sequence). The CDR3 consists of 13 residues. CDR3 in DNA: TGTGCCAGCAGCTCTACAGGAATTAGCGGCTACACCTTC. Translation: CASSSTGISGYTF.

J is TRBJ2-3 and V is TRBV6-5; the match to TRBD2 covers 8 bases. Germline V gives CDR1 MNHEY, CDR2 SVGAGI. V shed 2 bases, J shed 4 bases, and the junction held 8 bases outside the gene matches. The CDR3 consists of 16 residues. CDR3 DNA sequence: TGTGCCAGCAGTTACGGGGCGGGAGGTGGTGCAGATACGCAGTATTTT. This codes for CASSYGAGGGADTQYF.

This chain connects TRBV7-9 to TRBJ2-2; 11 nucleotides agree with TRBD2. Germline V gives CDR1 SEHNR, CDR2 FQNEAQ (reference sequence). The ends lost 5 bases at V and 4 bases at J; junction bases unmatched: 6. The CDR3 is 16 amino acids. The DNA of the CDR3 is TGTGCCAGCAGCCCACGTAGCGGGAGGGCCACCGGGGAGCTGTTTTTT. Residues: CASSPRSGRATGELFF.

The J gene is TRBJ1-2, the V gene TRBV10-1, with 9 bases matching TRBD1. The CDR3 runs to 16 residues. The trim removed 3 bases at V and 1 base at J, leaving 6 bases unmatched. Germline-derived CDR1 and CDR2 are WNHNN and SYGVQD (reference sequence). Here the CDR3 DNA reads TGCGCCAGCAGTGAATTACAGGGGGCGCATAACTATGGCTACACCTTC. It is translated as CASSELQGAHNYGYTF.

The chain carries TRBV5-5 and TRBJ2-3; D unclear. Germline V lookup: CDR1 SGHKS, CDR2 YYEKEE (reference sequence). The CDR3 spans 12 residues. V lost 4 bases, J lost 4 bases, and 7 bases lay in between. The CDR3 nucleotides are TGTGCCAGCAGCCTAATTCCAGATACGCAGTATTTT. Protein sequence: CASSLIPDTQYF.

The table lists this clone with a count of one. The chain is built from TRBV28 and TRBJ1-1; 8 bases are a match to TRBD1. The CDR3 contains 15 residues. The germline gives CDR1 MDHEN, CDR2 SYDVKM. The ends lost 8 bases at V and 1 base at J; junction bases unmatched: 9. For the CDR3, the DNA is TGTGCCAGCCGTACTCCCGGACAGGGGAACACTGAAGCTTTCTTT. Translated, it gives CASRTPGQGNTEAFF.

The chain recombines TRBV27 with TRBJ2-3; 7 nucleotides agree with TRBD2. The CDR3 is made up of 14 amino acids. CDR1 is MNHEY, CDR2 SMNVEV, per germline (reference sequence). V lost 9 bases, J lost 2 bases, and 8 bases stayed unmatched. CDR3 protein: CASWRGTSTDTQYF. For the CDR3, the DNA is TGTGCCAGTTGGCGGGGGACTTCCACAGATACGCAGTATTTT.

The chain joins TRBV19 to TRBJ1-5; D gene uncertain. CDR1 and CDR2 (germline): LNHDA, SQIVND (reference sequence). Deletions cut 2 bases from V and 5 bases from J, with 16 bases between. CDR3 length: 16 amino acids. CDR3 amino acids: CASSIQANKAHQPQHF. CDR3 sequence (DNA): TGTGCCAGTAGTATACAGGCCAACAAGGCGCATCAGCCCCAGCATTTT.

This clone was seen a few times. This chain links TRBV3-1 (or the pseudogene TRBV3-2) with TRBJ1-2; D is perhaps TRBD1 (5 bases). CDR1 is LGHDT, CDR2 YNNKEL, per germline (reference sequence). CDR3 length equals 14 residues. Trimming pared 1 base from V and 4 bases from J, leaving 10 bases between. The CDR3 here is CASSQVGGGYGYTF. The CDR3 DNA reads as TGTGCCAGCAGCCAAGTCGGGGGAGGCTATGGCTACACCTTC.

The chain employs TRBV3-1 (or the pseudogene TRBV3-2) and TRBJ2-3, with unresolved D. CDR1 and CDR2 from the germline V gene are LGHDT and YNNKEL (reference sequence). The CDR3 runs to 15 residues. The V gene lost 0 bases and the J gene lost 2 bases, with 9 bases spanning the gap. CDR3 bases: TGTGCCAGCAGCCAAGATTACTCCCCCACAGATACGCAGTATTTT. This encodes CASSQDYSPTDTQYF.

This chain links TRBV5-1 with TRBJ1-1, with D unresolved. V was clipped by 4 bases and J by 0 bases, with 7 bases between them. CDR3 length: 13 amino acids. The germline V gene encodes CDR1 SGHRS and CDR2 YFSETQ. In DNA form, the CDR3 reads TGCGCCAGCAGCCGGGATCTGAACACTGAAGCTTTCTTT. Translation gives CASSRDLNTEAFF.

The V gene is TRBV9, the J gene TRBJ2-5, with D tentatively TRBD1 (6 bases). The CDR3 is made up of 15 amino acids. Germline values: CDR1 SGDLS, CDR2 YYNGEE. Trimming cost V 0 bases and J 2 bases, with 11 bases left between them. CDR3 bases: TGTGCCAGCAGCGTAGATGGGACACTTCAAGAGACCCAGTACTTC. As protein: CASSVDGTLQETQYF.

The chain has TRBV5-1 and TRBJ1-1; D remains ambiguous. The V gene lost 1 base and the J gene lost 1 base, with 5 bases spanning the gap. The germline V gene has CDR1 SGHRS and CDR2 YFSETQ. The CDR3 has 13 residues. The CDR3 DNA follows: TGCGCCAGCAGCTTGTCCAGGAACACTGAAGCTTTCTTT. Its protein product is CASSLSRNTEAFF.